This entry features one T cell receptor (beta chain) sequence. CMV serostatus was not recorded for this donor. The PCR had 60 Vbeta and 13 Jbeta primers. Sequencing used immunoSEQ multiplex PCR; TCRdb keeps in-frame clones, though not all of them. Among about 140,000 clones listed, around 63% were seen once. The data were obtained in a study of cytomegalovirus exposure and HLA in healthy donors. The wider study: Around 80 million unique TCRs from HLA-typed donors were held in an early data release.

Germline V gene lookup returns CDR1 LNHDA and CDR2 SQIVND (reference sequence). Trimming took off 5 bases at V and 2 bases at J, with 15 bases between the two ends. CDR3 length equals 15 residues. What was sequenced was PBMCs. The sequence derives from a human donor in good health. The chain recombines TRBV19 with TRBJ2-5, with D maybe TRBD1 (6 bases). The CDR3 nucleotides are TGTGCCAGTAGTTATACTCACAGGGTTCAAGAGACCCAGTACTTC. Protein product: CASSYTHRVQETQYF.